The clone carrying this T cell receptor (beta chain) appeared once. The germline V gene encodes CDR1 SGHRS and CDR2 YFSETQ. V was cut by 1 base and J by 4 bases, with 6 bases left in between. This CDR3 has 13 residues. These data originate in a study of shared clonotypes between healthy human individuals. Produced via immunoSEQ multiplex PCR; TCRdb's table is partial and in-frame only. This table holds over 1.5 million clones, 98% found once. The rearrangement uses TRBV5-1 and TRBJ1-3; D unresolved. The clonotype comes from a man aged 30-40 years in good health. Input material: naive CD4+ T cells sorted from blood. This sample's subset: CD45RA+ positively selected. CDR3 bases: TGCGCCAGCAGCTTGTCAAACGGAAACACCATATATTTT. Amino acid sequence: CASSLSNGNTIYF.